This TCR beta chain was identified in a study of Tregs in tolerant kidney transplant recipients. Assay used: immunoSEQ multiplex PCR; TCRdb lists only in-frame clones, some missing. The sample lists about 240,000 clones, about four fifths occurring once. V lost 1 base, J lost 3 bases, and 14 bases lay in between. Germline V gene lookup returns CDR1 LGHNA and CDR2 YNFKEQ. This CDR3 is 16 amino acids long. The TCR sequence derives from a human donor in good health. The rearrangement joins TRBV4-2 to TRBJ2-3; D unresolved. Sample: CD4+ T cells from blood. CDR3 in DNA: TGTGCCAGCAGCCAAGGACCGGCAACGGGTACAGATACGCAGTATTTT. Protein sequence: CASSQGPATGTDTQYF.